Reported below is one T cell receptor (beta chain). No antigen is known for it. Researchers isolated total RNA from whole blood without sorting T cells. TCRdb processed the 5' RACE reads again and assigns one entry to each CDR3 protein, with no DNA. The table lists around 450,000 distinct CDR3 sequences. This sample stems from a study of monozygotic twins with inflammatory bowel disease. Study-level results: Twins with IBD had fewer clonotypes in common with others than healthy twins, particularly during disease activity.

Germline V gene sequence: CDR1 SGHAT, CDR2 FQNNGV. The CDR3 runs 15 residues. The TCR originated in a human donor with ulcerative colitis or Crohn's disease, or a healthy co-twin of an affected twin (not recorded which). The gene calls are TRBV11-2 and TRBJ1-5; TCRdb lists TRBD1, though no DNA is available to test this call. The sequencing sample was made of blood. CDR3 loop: CASSEGQGRSQPQHF.